The TCR beta chain under discussion was sequenced for a study of regulatory T cells in long-lasting Graves disease (dated by TCRdb to the early 2020s). Concerning the study at large: Antithyroid drugs had been taken for less than 3 months by newly diagnosed Graves' disease patients. The study was conducted in China and was registered as a clinical trial. This study used TCR sequencing and RNA sequencing of peripheral blood to compare persistent Graves' disease patients against newly diagnosed Graves' disease patients. A total of around 35 samples underwent TCR sequencing, from about 13 patients with persistent Graves' disease and 20 patients with newly diagnosed Graves' disease.

General conclusions and limits of the study: Compared with newly diagnosed patients, patients with persistent Graves' disease had lower TCR Shannon entropy and fewer highly expanded clones, which suggests clonal expansion. Sequencing and analysis were restricted to the TCR beta chain. Only peripheral blood was studied, because thyroid tissue, the primary lesion, was inaccessible. As a limitation, the authors acknowledged that the small sample size may reduce accuracy. Persistent patients shared more public clonotypes among themselves (over 2,500) than newly diagnosed patients did (over 950).

The library was produced with multiplex PCR. Reads for this sample came from an Illumina HiSeq 4000. iRepertoire HTBI primers and Arm-PCR amplification of CDR3 regions were used to construct TCR beta libraries. Gel purification was performed on PCR products prior to sequencing. The paper's data handling went like this. Gene usage analysis of CDR3 amino acid clonotypes used the roughly 62 TRBV and more than 13 TRBJ segments found across samples. COPE and FqMerger were used to merge filtered high-quality paired reads into contigs. BLAST was used to align contigs to IMGT TRBV, TRBD and TRBJ reference genes, and CDR3 was defined according to IMGT. Highly expanded clones were defined as clonotypes with a frequency above 0.1%. Shannon entropy was used to measure repertoire diversity, and the Gini coefficient was used to measure V-J evenness. A clonotype found in more than one individual was treated as public. TCRdb applied fastp at Q25 and MiXCR to the public reads, then kept only in-frame beta chains. Each entry merges the rows of one CDR3 protein and shows their most common DNA and genes. TCRdb, not the original authors, processed these V and J calls. The sample table shows hundreds of thousands of distinct CDR3 sequences, and 15% to 20% are seen once. More than 15% of the sample rests with the top ten.

Per the publication, the time point label means: newly diagnosed GD, antithyroid drugs for less than 3 months. RNA was extracted from PBMCs in TRIzol for both TCR sequencing and RNA sequencing. The diagnosis of Graves' disease followed American Thyroid Association guidelines. Recruitment of patients was carried out at an endocrinology department in Xi'an, China. Each patient gave approximately 10 milliliters of peripheral blood, collected in an EDTA anticoagulant tube. Ficoll Paque Plus density gradient separation was used to isolate PBMCs, and no further T cell sorting was performed. An Agilent 2100 Bioanalyzer and agarose gel were used to check RNA quality, and a NanoDrop 2000 was used to measure RNA concentration. Many counts were recorded for this clonotype. There is no known antigen for this receptor. No base quality information exists; no much larger clone differs at one position. The sample also formed part of further work on T cells in Graves' hyperthyroidism and ophthalmopathy. The second investigation adds: Graves' hyperthyroidism was defined as stable when no progression to ophthalmopathy occurred over 18 months of follow-up. Hyperthyroidism patients were newly diagnosed, had a disease duration of under 2 months, and were aged 18 to 65 years. Patients with uncontrolled infections, other autoimmune diseases, pregnancy or lactation were excluded. Diagnoses were based on clinical symptoms, serum thyroxine and TRAb, thyroid ultrasound and orbital computed tomography. A first-round RT-PCR of the TCR CDR3 used the HTBI primer set with the Qiagen OneStep RT-PCR kit. Blood samples also contained most of the expanded thyroid clonotypes (frequency above 0.001), which suggests that blood repertoires may reflect thyroid immune responses. In cross-validation, a model built on a 13 V-J signature told ophthalmopathy apart from stable hyperthyroidism with approximately 90% sensitivity and 81% to 82% specificity, and in testing the same model reached 80%/75%. During validation, the model predicted progression to ophthalmopathy a median of about 5.9 months ahead of onset, with approximately 70% sensitivity and roughly 75% specificity. A discovery cohort of 95 to 100 patients, roughly 43 with Graves' ophthalmopathy and about 58 with stable Graves' hyperthyroidism, was used to find distinguishing TCR V-J signatures. Prospective prediction of ophthalmopathy was tested in an independent validation cohort consisting of 18 to 20 hyperthyroidism patients and some 17 patients who later progressed to ophthalmopathy. For training and testing, the 110 or so patients in the discovery cohort were randomly divided in a 7:3 ratio. The study also compared thyroid tissue and blood T-cell repertoires from about 6 Graves' hyperthyroidism patients. Following sampling, methimazole starting at 30 mg daily was given to hyperthyroidism patients, and high-dose intravenous methylprednisolone was given to ophthalmopathy patients. Libraries were constructed in a second round of multiplex PCR, after which size selection and purification were performed. Libraries were sequenced paired-end with 100 bp reads on an Illumina HiSeq2000. SOAPnuke was used to process the raw data, with reads discarded if the reads contained adapters or uncalled bases, had a mean Phred below 15, or lacked an exact constant-primer or identifier match. COPE v1.2.5 was used to merge the high-quality paired reads, and each unique nucleotide sequence was defined as a clonotype. Clonotypes were aligned to IMGT TRBV, TRBD and TRBJ reference segments using MiTCR v1.1. The analysis included only V-J combinations with a frequency above 0.0001, which together covered around 99% of the repertoires. A TCS score was defined as the ratio of F50 (clonal expansion) to E x V (chaos), with BLOSUM62-based TCRdist applied between CDR3 peptides within each V-J. Welch's t-statistics and random forest reduced 500 to 650 V-J features to roughly 13, which were used in a naive Bayes classifier (R e1071). No statistical method was used to fix the sample size in advance, and group allocation was not hidden from the investigators. The paper reports TCR Vbeta CDR3 sequencing of approximately 140 peripheral blood samples: around 45 ophthalmopathy, approximately 74 hyperthyroidism and around 17 progressor patients.

This specimen consisted of peripheral blood mononuclear cells (PBMCs), obtained at new diagnosis, from a patient treated with antithyroid drugs. The TCR comes from a woman aged 25 to 45 with Graves disease. Donor details come from another sample of the same person, matched by shared clones.

The bases read TGTGCCAGCAGTCGGGACAGGGGTATAGATCAGCCCCAGCATTTT. It codes for CASSRDRGIDQPQHF. The chain links TRBV6-2 or TRBV6-3 with TRBJ1-5; 10 bases in the junction line up with TRBD1. CDR1 and CDR2 were assigned from the germline V gene as MNHEY and SVGEGT. From V the trimming removes 5 bases and from J it removes 5 bases, while the gene matches leave 6 bases of the junction unaccounted for. The CDR3 numbers 15 residues from cysteine through phenylalanine. Only the CDR3 DNA stays, 45 bases, in frame from base 1.